This TCR beta chain was obtained from a study of T cells in Graves' hyperthyroidism and ophthalmopathy. Amplified TCR beta CDR3 regions derived from RNA transcripts. The HTBI set primed first-round TCR CDR3 RT-PCR. Each CDR3 protein gets one entry after TCRdb re-called the multiplex PCR reads with MiXCR. Of hundreds of thousands of distinct CDR3 sequences in the sample, roughly 14% were seen once. This clonotype was counted at least ten times. Its matching antigen is unknown. Trimming at V came to 5 bases and at J to 1 base, leaving 3 bases not matched to a gene. The CDR3 consists of 14 residues. From germline, CDR1 is SGHTA and CDR2 FQGNSA. Whole-study findings and limits: The model forecast ophthalmopathy, anticipating it by a median around 6.5 months before onset. Among thyroid clonotypes expanded above 0.001, most also appeared in blood.

PBMCs came from more than 9.5 ml fresh peripheral blood. Sequenced sample: blood. This receptor was identified in a woman in her thirties or forties with Graves' ophthalmopathy. This chain joins TRBV7-2 and TRBJ1-2; 8 nucleotides agree with TRBD1. The CDR3, as DNA: TGTGCCAGCAGCCCAACAGGGGGTAACTATGGCTACACCTTC. Translating it yields CASSPTGGNYGYTF.